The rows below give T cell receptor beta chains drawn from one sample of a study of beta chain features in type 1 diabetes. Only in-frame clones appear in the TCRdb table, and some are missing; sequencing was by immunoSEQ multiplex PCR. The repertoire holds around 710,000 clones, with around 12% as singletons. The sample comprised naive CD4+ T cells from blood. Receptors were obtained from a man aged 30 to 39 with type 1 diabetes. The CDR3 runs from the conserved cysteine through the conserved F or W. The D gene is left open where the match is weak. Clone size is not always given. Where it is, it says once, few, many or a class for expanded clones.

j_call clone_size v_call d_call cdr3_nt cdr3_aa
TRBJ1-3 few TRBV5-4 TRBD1 TGTGCCAGCACCATAGGGCCTGACAGGGGAACTGGAAACACCATATATTTT CASTIGPDRGTGNTIYF
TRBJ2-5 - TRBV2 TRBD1 TGTGCCAGCAGTGAACGGCCAGGGGGCGCGGAGACCCAGTACTTC CASSERPGGAETQYF
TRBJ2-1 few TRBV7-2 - TGTGCCAGCAGCTTAGATATCCGGGGAGATGAGCAGTTCTTC CASSLDIRGDEQFF
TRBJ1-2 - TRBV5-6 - TGTGCCAGCAGCTTGGTGAACTATGGCTACACCTTC CASSLVNYGYTF
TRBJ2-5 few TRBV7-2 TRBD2 TGTGCCAGCAGCTTGGGACTAGCACAAGAGACCCAGTACTTC CASSLGLAQETQYF
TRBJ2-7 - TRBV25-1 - TGTGCCAGCAAGGGGAGCTCCTACGAGCAGTACTTC CASKGSSYEQYF
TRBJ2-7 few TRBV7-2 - TGTGCCAGCAGTCACGACAGGCAGAGGAGCGCCTACGAGCAGTACTTC CASSHDRQRSAYEQYF
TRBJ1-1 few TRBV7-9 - TGTGCCAGCAGCGTGCCCCCGGGGAACACTGAAGCTTTCTTT CASSVPPGNTEAFF
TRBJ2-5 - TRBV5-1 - TGCGCCAGCTCCGAAAGGACGGCGCAAGAGACCCAGTACTTC CASSERTAQETQYF
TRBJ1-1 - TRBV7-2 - TGTGCCAGCAGCTTGGAGAACACTGAAGCTTTCTTT CASSLENTEAFF
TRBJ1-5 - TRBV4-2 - TGTGCCAGCAGCCAAGATCCGGGGTTTCGGCCCCAGCATTTT CASSQDPGFRPQHF
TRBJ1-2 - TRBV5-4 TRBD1 TGTGCCAGCAGCTTGGACAGGGGGAACTATGGCTACACCTTC CASSLDRGNYGYTF
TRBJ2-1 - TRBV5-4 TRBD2 TGTGCCAGCAGCGCCTTAGGCGGGAGTTTGTACAATGAGCAGTTCTTC CASSALGGSLYNEQFF
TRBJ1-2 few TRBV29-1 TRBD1 TGCAGCGTTGAGGCCACGGATACCGGGACAGGGGAGGATGGCTACACCTTC CSVEATDTGTGEDGYTF
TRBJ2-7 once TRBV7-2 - TGTGCCAGCAGCTTGAATTACGAGCAGTACTTC CASSLNYEQYF